Reported below is one T cell receptor (beta chain). This receptor's antigen is unknown. No much larger clone is present one base from it, and per-base qualities are unavailable. The CDR3 regions of human TCRbeta chains were subjected to immunosequencing. In the authors' own workflow: Repertoire TCRs were matched against a reference library of SARS-CoV-2-specific TCRs generated with the MIRA antigen-specificity platform. Breadth was defined as the fraction of unique TCRs that were SARS-CoV-2-associated, and depth was defined as the fraction of total T cells that were SARS-CoV-2-associated. Using the MIRA data, each spike-specific TCR was assigned both to the spike region to which the TCR was reactive and to a CD4 or CD8 class. Log10-transformed breadth and depth values were compared by one-way ANOVA with Sidak's multiple comparisons tests. TCRdb re-hosts the immuneACCESS table, in-frame sequences only. Its copies lack some clones; in the studies checked, an unresolved V gene accounts for under half of them, and the cause for the rest is not known. V, J and clone size were drawn from that table, and D and trimming were deduced from the DNA. This sample has fewer than 300,000 clones in its table, and more than 80% of those were observed once. The top ten clonotypes cover 0.55% of the sample.

Including cysteine and phenylalanine, the CDR3 has 14 amino acids. Only the CDR3 region is kept as DNA, spanning 42 bases read in frame from base 1. Trimming costs V 3 bases and J 3 bases, and their ends lie 12 bases apart. Via the germline V gene (reference sequence), CDR1 is SEHNR and CDR2 FQNEAQ. The time point label of this sample denotes: baseline before first vaccination. The vaccinee samples were drawn from two UK trials, COV001 and COV002, one of which was a single-blind randomized controlled phase 2/3 trial testing AZD1222 (ChAdOx1 nCoV-19) in healthy adults. For TCRbeta chain sequencing, PBMC samples from trial participants were taken at day 0 and at day 28 after the second dose. This specimen comes from a study of T cell responses to AZD1222 COVID-19 vaccine (dated by TCRdb to the early 2020s). Some background on the complete study: AZD1222 recipients given second doses at about 4 weeks or at about 12 weeks were pooled, since spike-specific TCR depth and breadth were not found to differ between the two schedules. TCR sequencing covered roughly 230 trial participants: 200 to 220 given two doses of AZD1222 and about 26 given two doses of MenACWY control vaccine. Trial participants were enrolled into age subgroups of 18-55, 56-69 and 70-plus years, which contained 148, 28 and 57 TCR-sequenced participants, respectively. Overall study outcomes, separate from this receptor: The vaccine-associated CD4 TCRs covered the entire spike protein, and the dominant responses fell in regions 160-218 and 743-854. Conclusions about previously exposed vaccinees are limited because only a handful of AZD1222 recipients were SARS-CoV-2 seropositive at baseline. Participants were mostly white British and included more females than males, and it was suggested by the authors that clonal diversity may have been underestimated. Reportedly, close to half of the unique spike-specific TCRs recognized epitopes lying outside the regions that are mutated in the B.1.351 and B.1.1.7 variants. Because no day 14 peak-response samples were available, repertoires were characterized only after the peak T cell response. The 56-69-year group was small, and its depth increase did not reach significance, likely because of low power. After two AZD1222 doses, spike-specific TCR breadth and depth were significantly higher than at day 0 and than in MenACWY recipients.

The sequences come from peripheral blood, collected on day 0 of AZD1222 vaccination. The rearranged segments are TRBV7-9 and TRBJ2-7; TRBD2 is possibly the D segment (5 matching bases). This TCR was sampled from an adult in good health. The DNA is TGTGCCAGCAGCTTTAATAAGGCGGGCTACGAGCAGTACTTC. Translation gives CASSFNKAGYEQYF.